The clone carrying this TCR beta chain has only a few counts. Antigen: not known. The whole isolated RNA underwent reverse transcription, so sequencing captured expressed TCRB transcripts. Naive, central memory and regulatory T cell samples yielded about 3.57 million reads on average. Repertoires were generated with immunoSEQ multiplex PCR, while TCRdb's copy carries only in-frame clones and drops some. Here the sample spans about 220,000 clones, approximately 11% being singletons. CD45RO/CCR7/CD25/CD127/CD95/CD27 sorting isolated CD4+ naive, central memory, regulatory and stem cell-like memory cells. This sample was included in a study of beta chain features in type 1 diabetes. The CDR3 sequence is 14 residues long. CDR1 is MGHDK, CDR2 SYGVNS, per germline. Deletions cut 4 bases from V and 0 bases from J, with 10 bases between. General study findings and limits: TCRB CDR3 length was moderately but significantly reduced in all four CD4+ subsets of Type 1 diabetes patients. Naive, central memory and Treg TCRB repertoires seemed to resemble each other more closely in patients than they did in healthy donors.

The rearrangement joins TRBV25-1 to TRBJ2-7; the D gene is possibly TRBD1 (6 bases). This receptor was obtained from a man between 18 and 35 years old in good health. Sequences were obtained from central memory CD4+ T cells from blood. The CDR3 spells CASSGRGGSYEQYF. Here the CDR3 DNA reads TGTGCCAGCAGTGGCAGGGGCGGCTCCTACGAGCAGTACTTC.